This T cell receptor beta chain derives from a study of T cell changes during pregnancy in multiple sclerosis. The CDR3 is 16 residues long. The ends lost 7 bases at V and 1 base at J; junction bases unmatched: 12. Germline CDR1 SGDLS, CDR2 YYNGEE. Using immunoSEQ multiplex PCR, the repertoire was profiled, and TCRdb retains in-frame clones only, with some absent. The top ten clones hold 2.5% of a sample with tens of thousands of clones, about 96% of them seen once. Sequencing used CD8+ T cells from peripheral blood mononuclear cells, obtained after pregnancy. The V gene is TRBV9, the J gene TRBJ2-5, with 8 bases lining up with TRBD2. This clonotype originated in a female donor with multiple sclerosis, enrolled in a pregnancy study. The DNA of the CDR3 is TGTGCCAGCTCCCCAAGGGCGGGAGGAATCCAAGAGACCCAGTACTTC. Protein sequence: CASSPRAGGIQETQYF.